This T cell receptor beta chain emerged from a study of cytomegalovirus exposure and HLA in healthy donors. PCR employed 60 Vbeta and 13 Jbeta primers. The assay was immunoSEQ multiplex PCR, and TCRdb's table has in-frame clones only and misses some. The sample shows over 75,000 clones, approximately 80% of them seen only once. The source of this sequence is a woman aged 55 to 70 in good health and CMV-seronegative. The sample was PBMCs.

This chain's CDR3 is CATSWGLSNTGELFF. The CDR3 DNA sequence: TGTGCCACCAGCTGGGGCTTGTCGAACACCGGGGAGCTGTTTTTT. This chain joins TRBV15 and TRBJ2-2, with D maybe TRBD1 (5 bases). V lost 5 bases to trimming and J lost 0 bases, with 10 bases between them. Germline V gives CDR1 LNHNV, CDR2 YYDKDF (reference sequence). The CDR3 is 15 residues long.